Sequencing of this TCR beta chain was carried out in a study of blood T cells in healthy people across ages. Points from the study as a whole: Donors of long life had a larger count of naive CD4+ cells and greater diversity than aged donors.

Donors each provided roughly 11 milliliters of peripheral blood. Using a J-beta primer mix together with a sample-barcoded 5' primer, a second PCR was run for roughly 7 to 11 cycles. TCRdb re-called the 5' RACE reads with MiXCR, one entry per CDR3 protein. There are about 1.4 million distinct CDR3 sequences in the sample; approximately 59% occur only once, and about 6.7% lies in the top ten. The table lists this clonotype with a count of one. Its cognate antigen is unknown. V lost 6 bases, J lost 0 bases, and 15 bases lay in between. CDR3 length: 16 amino acids. The germline gives CDR1 SGHAT, CDR2 FQNNGV.

The sample was blood. The TCR comes from a man in his late teens or twenties in good health. The chain links TRBV11-2 to TRBJ2-1, with no clear D. DNA for the CDR3: TGTGCCAGCAGTTCTACCTTAGGAAGCTCCTACAATGAGCAGTTCTTC. Amino acids: CASSSTLGSSYNEQFF.